A selection of T cell receptor beta chains follows, all from one sample in a study of T cell responses to AZD1222 COVID-19 vaccine. Assay used: immunoSEQ multiplex PCR; TCRdb lists only in-frame clones, some missing. The profile covers approximately 170,000 clones, with about 91% appearing a single time and less than 5.5% taken by the ten largest. The input for sequencing was peripheral blood, taken on day 0 of AZD1222 vaccination. The receptors originated from an adult in good health. Both conserved end residues are part of each CDR3. D genes are given only for firm matches. The size entry is marked missing in some rows and otherwise reads once, few, many or a size class.

size	V	D	J	CDR3	DNA
-	TRBV6-5	-	TRBJ2-7	CASSYPSFEVSREQYF	TGTGCCAGCAGTTACCCCTCCTTCGAGGTTTCGAGAGAGCAGTACTTC
-	TRBV7-8	-	TRBJ2-7	CASSLALERTLRYEQYF	TGTGCCAGCAGCTTAGCCCTGGAGAGAACTCTACGCTACGAGCAGTACTTC
-	TRBV7-8	-	TRBJ2-7	CASSLAGTYEQYF	TGTGCCAGCAGCTTAGCAGGGACCTACGAGCAGTACTTC
once	TRBV25-1	-	TRBJ2-1	CASSEYRWAEQFF	TGTGCCAGCAGTGAATATCGGTGGGCGGAGCAGTTCTTC
-	TRBV6-5	TRBD2	TRBJ2-7	CASSTWTSEGYEQYF	TGTGCCAGCAGTACCTGGACTAGCGAAGGCTACGAGCAGTACTTC
-	TRBV6-1	-	TRBJ1-1	CASSEALRTEAFF	TGTGCCAGCAGTGAAGCATTACGCACTGAAGCTTTCTTT
-	TRBV11-2	TRBD1	TRBJ2-2	CASSIDRAVNTGELFF	TGTGCCAGCAGCATCGACAGGGCTGTAAACACCGGGGAGCTGTTTTTT
-	TRBV30	TRBD2	TRBJ2-7	CAWRVRGRAYEQYF	TGTGCCTGGAGGGTTCGTGGGAGGGCTTACGAGCAGTACTTC
-	TRBV28	TRBD2	TRBJ2-2	CASSPTAATSGRAFPLTGELFF	TGTGCCAGCAGTCCAACAGCCGCTACAAGCGGGAGGGCCTTTCCCCTCACCGGGGAGCTGTTTTTT
-	TRBV5-1	-	TRBJ1-3	CASSFGQDSGNTIYF	TGCGCCAGCAGCTTCGGACAAGACTCTGGAAACACCATATATTTT
-	TRBV27	-	TRBJ1-5	CASSRDRSNQPQHF	TGTGCCAGCAGTCGGGACCGTAGCAATCAGCCCCAGCATTTT
-	TRBV28	-	TRBJ2-3	CASSFSRRGGDTQYF	TGTGCCAGCAGTTTTTCTCGCAGGGGAGGGGATACGCAGTATTTT
-	TRBV5-5	-	TRBJ2-7	CASSLATLFEQYF	TGTGCCAGCAGCTTGGCCACGTTATTCGAGCAGTACTTC
-	TRBV11-2	-	TRBJ2-5	CASGGYMGETQYF	TGTGCCAGCGGGGGGTACATGGGAGAGACCCAGTACTTC
-	TRBV28	-	TRBJ1-5	CASRQRSSNQPQHF	TGTGCCAGCAGACAACGGAGTAGCAATCAGCCCCAGCATTTT
-	TRBV21-1	-	TRBJ1-4	CASSKFEKLFF	TGTGCCAGCAGCAAATTTGAAAAACTGTTTTTT
-	TRBV11-2	-	TRBJ1-3	CASRRGNTIYF	TGTGCCAGCAGGCGTGGAAACACCATATATTTT
once	TRBV23-1	-	TRBJ2-3	CASSQSFKDTQYF	TGCGCCAGCAGTCAATCCTTCAAGGATACGCAGTATTTT
-	TRBV18	-	TRBJ1-2	CASAGENYGYTF	TGTGCCAGCGCGGGGGAGAACTATGGCTACACCTTC
-	TRBV25-1	TRBD1	TRBJ2-2	CASSEGGIGQGIPGELFF	TGTGCCAGCAGCGAAGGTGGTATTGGACAGGGTATTCCCGGGGAGCTGTTTTTT
-	TRBV5-6	-	TRBJ2-3	CASSFLEGRADTQYF	TGTGCCAGCAGCTTCCTCGAGGGGCGCGCAGATACGCAGTATTTT
-	TRBV6-5	-	TRBJ1-4	CASSYPQDGDGKLFF	TGTGCCAGCAGTTACCCCCAGGACGGGGACGGAAAACTGTTTTTT
once	TRBV5-1	-	TRBJ1-1	CASSSVGMNTEAFF	TGCGCCAGCAGCTCCGTCGGCATGAACACTGAAGCTTTCTTT
-	TRBV27	-	TRBJ2-7	CASSFSRLANEQYF	TGTGCCAGCAGTTTCAGTAGGCTAGCGAACGAGCAGTACTTC
-	TRBV27	-	TRBJ1-2	CASSPGESNYGYTF	TGTGCCAGCAGCCCGGGGGAGTCCAACTATGGCTACACCTTC
-	TRBV2	-	TRBJ2-7	CASSAGGREQYF	TGTGCCAGCAGTGCAGGAGGCCGCGAGCAGTACTTC
-	TRBV12-3/TRBV12-4	-	TRBJ1-2	CASSLREVGYTF	TGTGCCAGCAGTTTAAGGGAGGTGGGCTACACCTTC
once	TRBV5-6	-	TRBJ2-6	CASSVDGPGANVLTF	TGTGCCAGCAGCGTCGACGGGCCTGGGGCCAACGTCCTGACTTTC
-	TRBV5-1	-	TRBJ1-1	CASSLNGGMNTEAFF	TGCGCCAGCAGCTTGAATGGGGGAATGAACACTGAAGCTTTCTTT
-	TRBV12-3/TRBV12-4	-	TRBJ2-2	CASSLRGTGELFF	TGTGCCAGCAGTTTGAGGGGTACCGGGGAGCTGTTTTTT
-	TRBV5-1	-	TRBJ1-3	CASSPLDGTIYF	TGCGCCAGCAGCCCCTTAGACGGCACCATATATTTT
-	TRBV9	TRBD1	TRBJ2-7	CASSRGTGGIEQYF	TGTGCCAGCAGCCGAGGGACAGGGGGGATTGAGCAGTACTTC
-	TRBV6-5	-	TRBJ2-1	CASTRPGDNEQFF	TGTGCCAGCACCCGTCCTGGGGACAATGAGCAGTTCTTC
-	TRBV21-1	-	TRBJ1-5	CASSKPRTGRDSNQPQHF	TGTGCCAGCAGCAAACCACGGACAGGGAGGGATAGCAATCAGCCCCAGCATTTT
-	TRBV29-1	-	TRBJ1-1	CSGRTPRGTEAFF	TGCAGCGGCCGGACGCCGAGGGGCACTGAAGCTTTCTTT
-	TRBV7-9	TRBD2	TRBJ2-3	CASSLLAASNTDTQYF	TGTGCCAGCAGCTTACTAGCGGCTTCAAACACAGATACGCAGTATTTT
few	TRBV28	TRBD1	TRBJ1-4	CASSSGTGYEKLFF	TGTGCCAGCAGTTCCGGGACAGGGTATGAAAAACTGTTTTTT
-	TRBV11-2	-	TRBJ2-7	CASSLGQGWLEQYF	TGTGCCAGCAGCTTGGGGCAGGGCTGGCTCGAGCAGTACTTC
-	TRBV2	TRBD1	TRBJ1-3	CASRRTQGTGNTIYF	TGTGCCAGCAGACGCACACAGGGGACTGGAAACACCATATATTTT
few	TRBV6-5	TRBD2	TRBJ2-7	CASRNSGRPYEQYF	TGTGCCAGCAGGAATAGCGGGCGACCCTACGAGCAGTACTTC
-	TRBV5-8	TRBD2	TRBJ2-2	CASSKPPGTSGSFTGELFF	TGTGCCAGCAGCAAACCGCCCGGGACTAGCGGGTCGTTCACCGGGGAGCTGTTTTTT
-	TRBV27	-	TRBJ2-5	CASRPSALRGETQYF	TGTGCCAGCAGACCCTCGGCCCTGAGAGGTGAGACCCAGTACTTC